The 17 T cell receptor beta chains reported below all come from one sample, sequenced in a study of blood T cell repertoires in COVID-19. Data came from immunoSEQ multiplex PCR; TCRdb stores just in-frame clones and leaves some out. This table has about 110,000 clones, around 83% appearing once. Specimen: peripheral blood. These receptors originate from a woman between 65 and 79 years old with acute or convalescent COVID-19.

The rearrangement joins TRBV6-4 to TRBJ1-1; D gene ambiguous. CDR1 MRHNA and CDR2 SNTAGT come from the germline V gene. This CDR3 is 14 amino acids long. V was cut by 5 bases and J by 5 bases, with 15 bases left in between. The CDR3 DNA is TGTGCCAGCAGTACCGACGGGGTTTGGACTGAAGCTTTCTTT. This sequence encodes CASSTDGVWTEAFF.

The gene calls are TRBV5-4 and TRBJ1-3, with D possibly TRBD1 on 5 matching bases. The V end lost 4 bases, the J end lost 4 bases, and 18 bases lay between the germline ends. Germline assignment: CDR1 SGHNT and CDR2 YYREEE (reference sequence). CDR3 size: 16 residues. CDR3 sequence reads: CASSPAGGGEGNTIYF. The DNA of the CDR3 is TGTGCCAGCAGCCCGGCGGGGGGAGGAGAAGGAAACACCATATATTTT.

The J gene is TRBJ1-6, the V gene TRBV14; D gene unclear. Trimming removed 2 bases at V and 10 bases at J, with 9 bases between. CDR3 size: 13 residues. CDR1 and CDR2 (germline): SGHDN, FVKESK. The CDR3 DNA is TGTGCCAGCAGCCAATCAGAGGTCTCACCCCTCCACTTT. It is translated as CASSQSEVSPLHF.

The genes are TRBV6-5 and TRBJ2-7; 10 positions agree with TRBD1. Per the germline V gene, CDR1 is MNHEY and CDR2 is SVGAGI. The CDR3 is made up of 13 amino acids. Losses at the gene ends were 6 bases for V and 9 bases for J; bases not matched to a gene: 8. The CDR3 DNA reads as TGTGCCAGCAGGACAGGGGGCTCGAGGGGGCAGTACTTC. Amino acid sequence: CASRTGGSRGQYF.

This clone was found a few times. This chain joins TRBV19 and TRBJ2-7; the D gene is possibly TRBD2 (6 bases). The V gene lost 11 bases and the J gene lost 5 bases, with 16 bases spanning the gap. Germline V gene sequence: CDR1 LNHDA, CDR2 SQIVND (reference sequence). This CDR3 has 12 residues. CDR3 sequence (DNA): TGTGCCTCGGGAGTAGGTCCCAACGAGCAGTACTTC. Residues: CASGVGPNEQYF.

This chain links TRBV7-8 with TRBJ1-3; D is uncertain. V dropped 5 bases and J dropped 3 bases, with 17 bases sitting between them. The CDR3 covers 16 residues. The germline gives CDR1 SGHVS, CDR2 FQNEAQ. The CDR3, as DNA: TGTGCCAGCAGCCCGACCAGCGTCGGGGTTGGAAACACCATATATTTT. It translates to CASSPTSVGVGNTIYF.

CDR3 DNA: TGCGCCAGCAGCGTGGGACAGGCAGACACCGGGGAGCTGTTTTTT. This codes for CASSVGQADTGELFF. J is TRBJ2-2 and V is TRBV5-1, with 8 bases fitting TRBD1. This CDR3 comprises 15 residues. With 4 bases clipped from V and 3 bases from J, the junction kept 5 bases outside the gene matches. Germline V gives CDR1 SGHRS, CDR2 YFSETQ.

The chain uses TRBV4-1 and TRBJ1-3; D perhaps matches TRBD1 (6 bases). Germline V CDR1 and CDR2: MGHRA, YSYEKL. V gave up 4 bases and J gave up 0 bases, with 13 bases separating them. The CDR3 runs 16 residues. CDR3 in DNA: TGCGCCAGCAGCCCGTTAACAGGGAACTCTGGAAACACCATATATTTT. Translation: CASSPLTGNSGNTIYF.

This clone was seen only once. The V gene is TRBV28, the J gene TRBJ1-1; tentative D call: TRBD1 (5 bases). Trimming cost V 5 bases and J 0 bases, with 22 bases left between them. The germline CDR1 and CDR2 sequences are MDHEN and SYDVKM. This CDR3 spans 18 amino acids. The CDR3 DNA is TGTGCCAGCAGTCTTATGGCCCTCCAGGGCGGGATGAACACTGAAGCTTTCTTT. Encoded protein: CASSLMALQGGMNTEAFF.

This chain joins TRBV28 and TRBJ2-1, with 7 positions matching TRBD2. The V gene's germline CDR1 is MDHEN and CDR2 SYDVKM. The V gene end was trimmed by 4 bases and the J gene end by 9 bases; junction bases not matched to a gene: 3. CDR3 length: 12 amino acids. CDR3 in amino acids: CASSSTSPEQFF. As DNA, the CDR3 is TGTGCCAGCAGTTCGACTAGCCCTGAGCAGTTCTTC. Full variable domain (missing parts from reference TRBV28 and TRBJ2-1): DVKVTQSSRYLVKRTGEKVFLECVQDMDHENMFWYRQDPGLGLRLIYFSYDVKMKEKGDIPEGYSVSREKKERFSLILESASTNQTSMYLCASSSTSPEQFFGPGTRLTVL.

The chain recombines TRBV30 with TRBJ2-2, with D maybe TRBD1 (5 bases). This CDR3 contains 16 residues. CDR1 and CDR2 from the germline V gene are GTSNPN and SVGIG (reference sequence). Trimming shortened V by 0 bases and J by 2 bases, and 13 bases separated the two germline ends. CDR3 sequence (DNA): TGTGCCTGGAGTGTAGGGTCAGGGTCTAACACCGGGGAGCTGTTTTTT. It yields the protein CAWSVGSGSNTGELFF. The full variable domain, in which reference TRBV30 and TRBJ2-2 provide the parts outside the CDR3, is SQTIHQWPATLVQPVGSPLSLECTVEGTSNPNLYWYRQAAGRGLQLLFYSVGIGQISSEVPQNLSASRPQDRQFILSSKKLLLSDSGFYLCAWSVGSGSNTGELFFGEGSRLTVL.

This clone was picked up a small number of times. V gene TRBV15 combines with J gene TRBJ2-5; weak D call: TRBD2 (6 bases). The CDR3 is 13 amino acids. In germline, CDR1 is LNHNV, CDR2 YYDKDF (reference sequence). V dropped 3 bases and J dropped 5 bases, with 10 bases sitting between them. The CDR3 sequence: CATSRDREETQYF. The CDR3 DNA follows: TGTGCCACCAGCAGGGACCGGGAGGAGACCCAGTACTTC.

The rearrangement links TRBV5-6 to TRBJ1-2; D is unclear. The CDR3 spans 13 residues. With 0 bases removed from V and 4 bases from J, the gap between germline ends came to 7 bases. CDR1 is SGHDT and CDR2 is YYEEEE in the germline V gene. The CDR3: CASSLGPSYGYTF. DNA for the CDR3: TGTGCCAGCAGCTTGGGCCCGAGCTATGGCTACACCTTC.

The chain employs TRBV5-1 and TRBJ1-2; 10 bases agree with TRBD1. J was trimmed by 7 bases and V by 2 bases; bases with no gene match: 5. There are 14 residues in the CDR3. Germline lookup yields CDR1 SGHRS and CDR2 YFSETQ. The CDR3 DNA sequence: TGCGCCAGCAGCTTACGGGACAGGGGTACTGGCTACACCTTC. It codes for CASSLRDRGTGYTF.

The chain combines TRBV5-1 with TRBJ2-5; 8 bases match TRBD1. Germline-derived CDR1 and CDR2 are SGHRS and YFSETQ. This CDR3 comprises 15 residues. With V trimmed by 4 bases and J by 1 base, 6 bases remained unmatched. DNA of the CDR3: TGCGCCAGCAGCAGGTCAGGACAGGGCCAAGAGACCCAGTACTTC. Translating it yields CASSRSGQGQETQYF.

The chain joins TRBV30 to TRBJ2-7; weak D call: TRBD1 (7 bases). V lost 4 bases and J lost 6, with 13 bases in between. Germline V CDR1 and CDR2: GTSNPN, SVGIG (reference sequence). The CDR3 has 12 amino acids. Here the CDR3 DNA reads TGTGCCTGGACATTTCAGGGGGGCGAGCAGTACTTC. Protein sequence: CAWTFQGGEQYF.

The rearrangement joins TRBV3-1 (or the pseudogene TRBV3-2) to TRBJ2-5; 7 bases fit TRBD1. The CDR3 covers 14 residues. J gave up 2 bases and V 4 bases, and 4 bases lay outside the gene matches. CDR1 and CDR2 (germline): LGHDT, YNNKEL (reference sequence). The CDR3 spells CASSLGTVQETQYF. In DNA form, the CDR3 reads TGTGCCAGCAGCCTTGGGACAGTACAAGAGACCCAGTACTTC.